The present entry profiles one T cell receptor beta chain with its context. Generated by immunoSEQ multiplex PCR, the TCRdb table keeps only in-frame clones and is missing some. This table holds roughly 80,000 clones, around 92% found once. This CDR3 contains 16 residues. Per the germline V gene, CDR1 is LNHNV and CDR2 is YYDKDF (reference sequence). The ends lost 5 bases at V and 5 bases at J; junction bases unmatched: 12. The data stem from a study of T cell changes during pregnancy in multiple sclerosis. The chain carries TRBV15 and TRBJ1-5; 7 bases line up with TRBD1. The source was peripheral blood, collected before pregnancy. The sequence came from a female donor with multiple sclerosis, enrolled in a pregnancy study. CDR3 amino acids: CATSQEGARIDQPQHF. The DNA for the CDR3 is TGTGCCACCAGCCAAGAGGGGGCGCGGATCGATCAGCCCCAGCATTTT.